This T cell receptor beta chain is from a study of CD8+CD57+ T cells in acquired aplastic anemia. Selection for sequencing was limited to patients who had shown CD8+CD57+ cell expansion by flow cytometry. CDR1 and CDR2 (germline): WNHNN, SYGVQD (reference sequence). Germline trimming cut 10 bases from V and 6 bases from J; bases unmatched to any gene: 8. The CDR3 has 15 residues. Genomic DNA was employed as the template in profiling TCR beta VDJ and CDR3. One entry per CDR3 protein, called by TCRdb with MiXCR from the reads. The profile covers about 120,000 distinct CDR3 sequences, with 58% appearing a single time and about 29% taken by the ten largest.

The sequenced material came from sorted CD4+, CD8+, or CD8+CD57+ T cells (not recorded which) from PBMCs. The receptor was derived from a human donor with aplastic anemia. The chain employs TRBV10-1 and TRBJ2-1; 14 nucleotides line up with TRBD2. The DNA for the CDR3 is TGCGCCACCTCAACCGGGACTAGCGGGAGCAATGAGCAGTTCTTC. This translates into CATSTGTSGSNEQFF.